The sequence of this T cell receptor beta chain was determined in a study of low-dose radiotherapy and immunotherapy resistance in tumors. As for the study in general: With 1 Gy per fraction every two weeks, Cohort 2 accumulated 13 Gy across 26 weeks. It was every two weeks, one day before radiation and immunotherapy, that intravenous cyclophosphamide 200 mg/m2 was given.

TRAV- and TRBV-specific primers primed first-strand cDNA, covering alpha and beta chains. The authors ran 20 PCR cycles to amplify TCRs with a constant-region primer and V-primer adapter. After the mRNA was isolated, it was amplified using in vitro transcription. A single record per CDR3 protein comes from TCRdb applying MiXCR to the reads. In the table there are tens of thousands of distinct CDR3 sequences, approximately 26% of which are singletons. Time point denoted: after trial treatment. Stated treatment: LDRT plus nivolumab, ipilimumab, low-dose cyclophosphamide and aspirin (RACIN trial). This clonotype was picked up many times. The CDR3 runs to 15 residues. The germline V and J ends were trimmed by 6 bases and 8 bases, with 20 bases remaining between them. Germline lookup yields CDR1 MNHEY and CDR2 SMNVEV (reference sequence).

The sample here was PBMCs, taken after low-dose radiotherapy plus immunotherapy. The sequence came from a male donor with prostate cancer. The J gene is TRBJ1-5, the V gene TRBV27; D unclear. The CDR3 sequence: CASRPEATGFKPQHF. In nucleotides, the CDR3 is TGTGCCAGCAGACCTGAAGCTACCGGGTTTAAGCCCCAGCATTTT.